Following are 8 T cell receptor beta chains from one sample sequenced in a study of blood T cells in healthy people across ages. Together with a sample-barcoded 5' primer, a J-beta primer mix was included in a second PCR lasting roughly 6 to 12 cycles. TCRdb re-analysed the 5' RACE reads in MiXCR, keeping a single row per CDR3 protein. This table holds about a million distinct CDR3 sequences, roughly 50% found once. The specimen sequenced was blood. These receptors all come from a man aged 25-45 years in good health.

J is TRBJ1-2 and V is TRBV3-2. TRBV3-2 is flagged as a pseudogene. CDR3 length: 8 residues. CDR3 in DNA: TGTGCTAGCGGTGGCTACACCTTC. Translated, it gives CASGGYTF.

With respect to this clonotype: Germline is not matched at one junction end, which may reflect a read error. This rearrangement joins TRBV27 to TRBJ2-4; no clear D gene. Germline V gene data show CDR1 as MNHEY and CDR2 as SMNVEV (reference sequence). The CDR3 runs to 13 residues. This chain's CDR3 is CASSVSLGSQQYF. In DNA form, the CDR3 reads TGTGCCAGCAGTGTATCACTTGGTAGCCAGCAGTACTTC.

The V call is TRBV7-9, the J call TRBJ2-4, with a weak D call TRBD1 (5 bases). The J call may be mistaken, given a closer DNA end match to TRBJ2-7. This CDR3 region has 14 residues. CDR1 is SEHNR, CDR2 FQNEAQ, per germline (reference sequence). This CDR3 is CASSLEAGLDEQYF. In DNA form, the CDR3 reads TGTGCCAGCAGCTTAGAGGCAGGGTTAGACGAGCAGTACTTC.

For this clonotype: Compared with germline, one end of the junction differs, possibly owing to a read error. The rearrangement uses TRBV12-3 or TRBV12-4 and TRBJ2-1, with a tentative D call TRBD1 (5 bases). The CDR3 contains 16 residues. In nucleotides, the CDR3 is TGTGCCAGCAGTTATCTGGGGCAGGGCCTGTCAAATGAGCAGTTCTTT. It is translated as CASSYLGQGLSNEQFF.

This clonotype was detected only a few times. The chain joins TRBV29-1 to TRBJ2-7; D is tentatively TRBD1 or TRBD2 (5 bases each). V lost 4 bases and J lost 1, with 14 bases in between. Per germline, CDR1 SQVTM and CDR2 ANQGSEA. CDR3 length equals 14 residues. In DNA form, the CDR3 reads TGCAGCGTTGTCGGCGCGAGGGGTTCCTACGAGCAGTACTTC. This sequence encodes CSVVGARGSYEQYF.

This clonotype has at least ten counts. This chain uses TRBV3-1 with TRBJ2-3, with no clear D. Germline V lookup: CDR1 LGHDT, CDR2 YNNKEL (reference sequence). This CDR3 region has 11 residues. V lost 2 bases and J 5 bases, leaving 2 bases between the germline ends. The CDR3 DNA reads as TGTGCCAGCAGCCAACTAGATACGCAGTATTTT. As protein: CASSQLDTQYF.

The rearrangement joins TRBV4-3 to TRBJ2-5; D is ambiguous. V shed 2 bases and J shed 5 bases, with 15 bases lying between them. Germline V CDR1 and CDR2: LGHNA, YSLEER. The CDR3 sequence is 15 residues long. The CDR3 bases are TGCGCCAGCAGCCAACTCGGGTTCGTGTCGGAGACCCAGTACTTC. Translating it yields CASSQLGFVSETQYF.

This clonotype was observed a handful of times. The V gene is TRBV7-9, the J gene TRBJ2-5, with D tentatively TRBD2 (6 bases). The germline gives CDR1 SEHNR, CDR2 FQNEAQ (reference sequence). Trimming left V 1 base short and J 11 bases short, with 11 bases between. The CDR3 totals 12 residues. The DNA of the CDR3 is TGTGCCAGCAGCTTAGGGGACTCACTGCAGTACTTC. This sequence encodes CASSLGDSLQYF.